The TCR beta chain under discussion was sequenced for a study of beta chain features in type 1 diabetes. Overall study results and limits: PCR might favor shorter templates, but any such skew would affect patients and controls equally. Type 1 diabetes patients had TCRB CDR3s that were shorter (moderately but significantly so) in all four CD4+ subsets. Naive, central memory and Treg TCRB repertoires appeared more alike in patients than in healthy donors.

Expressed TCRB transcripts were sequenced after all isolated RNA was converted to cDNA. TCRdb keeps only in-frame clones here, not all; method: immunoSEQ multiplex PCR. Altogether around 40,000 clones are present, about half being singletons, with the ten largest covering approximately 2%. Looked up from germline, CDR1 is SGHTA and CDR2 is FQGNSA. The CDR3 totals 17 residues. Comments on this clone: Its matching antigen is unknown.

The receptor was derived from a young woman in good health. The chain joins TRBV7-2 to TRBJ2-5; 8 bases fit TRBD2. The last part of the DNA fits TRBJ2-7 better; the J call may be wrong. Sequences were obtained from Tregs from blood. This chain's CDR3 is CASSYLRIAGIVYEQYF. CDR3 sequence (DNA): TGTGCCAGCAGCTACCTGAGGATAGCGGGGATAGTCTACGAGCAGTACTTC.